This entry features one T cell receptor beta chain sequence. Antigen: not known. The sample belongs to a study of T-cell reconstitution after alpha-beta-depleted transplantation in children. CDR1 is SGHAT, CDR2 FQNNGV, per germline. The CDR3 has 16 amino acids. Trimming stripped 1 base from V and 5 bases from J, with 17 bases between. Overall study findings and caveats: Expanded graft clones numbering several hundred reportedly gave rise to alpha-beta T cells about two months after transplant.

Unique molecular identifiers tagged the TCRbeta library. TCRdb called the PCR reads again in MiXCR, with one record for every CDR3 protein. The table lists around 960,000 distinct CDR3 sequences, less than 30% of them singletons. The TCR was taken from a boy less than two years old who had a stem cell transplant for SCID, so the T cells may come from the graft donor. The source material was PBMCs, mostly from graft donor cells, sampled 360 days after TCRalphabeta/CD19-depleted stem cell transplant. The gene calls are TRBV11-2 and TRBJ2-5, with D perhaps matching TRBD1 (6 bases). The CDR3 region is CASSLVGGRGIETQYF. The CDR3 region has the DNA TGTGCCAGCAGCTTAGTCGGCGGCAGGGGCATCGAGACCCAGTACTTC.